This is a list of T cell receptor beta chains from one sample in a study of Graves' ophthalmopathy and Graves' hyperthyroidism. TCRdb passed the multiplex PCR reads through MiXCR, listing each CDR3 protein once. The sample yields just over 600,000 distinct CDR3 sequences, about 20% seen once. Sequences were obtained from peripheral blood. These receptors were obtained from a woman younger than 30 with stable Graves' hyperthyroidism. Some clones in this sample may be carry-over from other donors' samples. The CDR3 runs from the conserved cysteine through the conserved F or W. The D gene is left open where the match is weak. The size entry is marked missing in some rows and otherwise reads once, few, many or a size class.

TRBD1,TRBJ1-1,TRBV29-1,many,TGCAGCGTTGGCTTACAGGGGATGAACACTGAAGCTTTCTTT,CSVGLQGMNTEAFF
-,TRBJ2-2,TRBV7-3,many,TGTGCCAGCAGCTTAATGGTGGTGAAGAACACCGGGGAGCTGTTTTTT,CASSLMVVKNTGELFF
-,TRBJ2-7,TRBV11-1,many,TGTGCCAGCAGCTTAGGTGAAATCTACGAGCAGTACTTC,CASSLGEIYEQYF
-,TRBJ1-5,TRBV6-1,-,TGTGCCAGCAGTGCCTCTTCGGGGGGGCAGCCCCAGCATTTT,CASSASSGGQPQHF
TRBD2,TRBJ2-1,TRBV20-1,few,TGCAGTGCTAGGAGTTTGGCTAGCGGGGCCAGATTTCCCTACAATGAGCAGTTCTTC,CSARSLASGARFPYNEQFF
-,TRBJ2-5,TRBV2,-,TGTGCCAGCAGGCTAGCACAAGAGACCCAGTACTTC,CASRLAQETQYF
-,TRBJ1-1,TRBV27,many,TGTGCCAGCAGTCCTCGTGGACCCCGGAGGGGCGGAGGCACTGAAGCTTTCTTT,CASSPRGPRRGGGTEAFF
-,TRBJ1-2,TRBV5-1,-,TGCGCCAGCAGCTTGAACACCCGTAACTATGGCTACACCTTC,CASSLNTRNYGYTF
-,TRBJ1-1,TRBV6-5,-,TGTGCCAGCAGTTACATTGTTCGGGCGCCGAACACTGAAGCTTTCTTT,CASSYIVRAPNTEAFF
-,TRBJ2-7,TRBV6-2/TRBV6-3,few,TGTGCCAGCAGTCCTCCTGACTACAGCTCCTACGAGCAGTACTTC,CASSPPDYSSYEQYF
TRBD1,TRBJ2-7,TRBV14,few,TGTGCCAGCAGCCAAAGTTTAGACAGGGGACCCTACGAGCAGTACTTC,CASSQSLDRGPYEQYF
-,TRBJ2-7,TRBV11-2,many,TGTGCCAGCAGCTTAGGTCCCCCTACGGGTGCTAGCAGCTACGAGCAGTACTTC,CASSLGPPTGASSYEQYF
-,TRBJ1-2,TRBV29-1,-,TGCAGCGCCGGGAGCAACTATGGCTACACCTTC,CSAGSNYGYTF